This T cell receptor beta chain was found in a study of T cells in localized non-small cell lung cancer. The V gene lost 4 bases and the J gene lost 2 bases, with 10 bases spanning the gap. The CDR3 is 14 residues long. The germline CDR1 and CDR2 sequences are MNHGY and SAAAGT. Sequencing was performed with immunoSEQ multiplex PCR; in TCRdb, only in-frame clones are kept and a portion is missing. The profile shows approximately 900 clones, roughly 33% of them singletons. By frequency in the sample, this clone is large. The material was normal lung tissue next to the tumor, obtained before any cancer treatment. The rearrangement links TRBV6-8 to TRBJ2-3; tentative D call: TRBD1 (6 bases). The TCR originated in a female donor older than 55 with stage III squamous cell lung carcinoma. DNA of the CDR3: TGTGCCAGCAGTTCGGGACAAAACACAGATACGCAGTATTTT. It codes for CASSSGQNTDTQYF.